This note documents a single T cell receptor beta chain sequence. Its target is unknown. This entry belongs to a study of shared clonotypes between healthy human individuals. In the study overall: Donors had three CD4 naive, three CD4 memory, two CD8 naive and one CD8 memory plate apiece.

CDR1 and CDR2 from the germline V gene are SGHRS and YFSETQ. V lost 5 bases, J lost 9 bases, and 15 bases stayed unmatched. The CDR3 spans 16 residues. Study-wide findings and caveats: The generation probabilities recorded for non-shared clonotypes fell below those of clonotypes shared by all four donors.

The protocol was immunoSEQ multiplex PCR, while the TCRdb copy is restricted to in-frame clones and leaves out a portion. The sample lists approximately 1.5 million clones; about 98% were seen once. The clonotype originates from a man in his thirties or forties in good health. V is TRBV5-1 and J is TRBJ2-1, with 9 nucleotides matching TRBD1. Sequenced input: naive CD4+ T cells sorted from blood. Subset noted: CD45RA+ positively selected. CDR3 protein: CASSHSGTGIWVEQFF. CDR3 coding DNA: TGCGCCAGCAGTCACTCCGGGACAGGGATCTGGGTTGAGCAGTTCTTC.